This T cell receptor beta chain was found in a study of T cells in Graves' hyperthyroidism and ophthalmopathy (dated by TCRdb to the late 2010s). Background for the entire study: Peripheral blood was sampled at the time of initial diagnosis, prior to any treatment. A discovery cohort of about 96 patients, 43 with Graves' ophthalmopathy and approximately 60 with stable Graves' hyperthyroidism, was used to find distinguishing TCR V-J signatures. Whether ophthalmopathy could be predicted prospectively was tested in an independent validation cohort made up of about 18 hyperthyroidism patients plus 17 patients who later progressed to ophthalmopathy. The 85 to 100 discovery patients were randomly split 7:3 into training and test sets. In addition, the study compared T-cell repertoires in thyroid tissue and in blood from over 5 Graves' hyperthyroidism patients. Once sampling was done, hyperthyroidism patients were given methimazole at a starting dose of 30 mg daily, whereas ophthalmopathy patients were given high-dose intravenous methylprednisolone. TCR Vbeta CDR3 sequencing of some 140 peripheral blood samples (under 45 ophthalmopathy, about 75 hyperthyroidism and 17 progressor patients) is reported in the paper.

This clonotype turned up a few times. The specificity of this receptor is unknown. No much larger clone exists at a distance of one base, and base qualities are not known. The germline V gene (reference sequence) yields SGHAT for CDR1 and FQDESV for CDR2. The CDR3 sequence holds 13 residues, the cysteine and phenylalanine included. This entry keeps only the CDR3 DNA: 39 bases, framed from base 1. The junction carries 3 bases between V and J, which are trimmed by 1 base and 2 bases respectively. On the study overall, not on this receptor specifically: Sample size was not statistically predetermined, and investigators were not blinded to group allocation. During validation, the model predicted progression to ophthalmopathy a median of around 6 months ahead of onset, with just under 71% sensitivity and roughly 72% specificity. Most expanded thyroid clonotypes (frequency above 0.001) were also found in blood, which suggests that blood repertoires may mirror thyroid immune responses. Ophthalmopathy was separated from stable hyperthyroidism by a 13 V-J signature model, with around 90% sensitivity and approximately 81% specificity obtained in cross-validation and 80%/75% obtained in testing.

Stable Graves' hyperthyroidism was defined as no progression to ophthalmopathy during 18 months of follow-up. Hyperthyroidism patients were newly diagnosed, with disease duration under 2 months, and aged 18 to 65 years. Exclusion was applied to patients with uncontrolled infections, other autoimmune diseases, pregnancy or lactation. Diagnoses relied on clinical symptoms, serum thyroxine and TRAb, thyroid ultrasound and orbital computed tomography. PBMCs were isolated from more than 9 ml of fresh peripheral blood by Ficoll-Paque density gradient centrifugation. Total RNA was extracted with Trizol reagent, and quality was checked on an Agilent 2100 Bioanalyzer. TCR beta CDR3 regions were amplified from RNA transcripts. The first round of RT-PCR for the TCR CDR3 was performed with the HTBI primer set and the Qiagen OneStep RT-PCR kit. A second multiplex PCR round built the libraries, followed by size selection and purification. Libraries were sequenced paired-end with 100 bp reads on an Illumina HiSeq2000. Per the original workflow: Raw data were processed with SOAPnuke, discarding reads with adapters, uncalled bases, mean Phred below 15, or no exact constant-primer or identifier match. COPE v1.2.5 was used to merge the high-quality paired reads, and each unique nucleotide sequence was defined as a clonotype. MiTCR v1.1 was used to align the clonotypes against IMGT TRBV, TRBD and TRBJ reference segments. Only V-J combinations with frequency above 0.0001, covering roughly 99% of repertoires, were analysed. The TCS score was defined as the ratio of F50 (clonal expansion) to E x V (chaos), calculated using BLOSUM62-based TCRdist between CDR3 peptides within each V-J. Welch's t-statistics and random forest reduced roughly 530 V-J features to under 15, which were used in a naive Bayes classifier (R e1071). The public reads were quality trimmed at Q25 with fastp and then assembled into clones with MiXCR by TCRdb, keeping productive beta chains. Rows with one shared CDR3 protein collapse into an entry with the most common genes and DNA. TCRdb, not the authors, supplied the V and J calls. The sample table shows about 420,000 distinct CDR3 sequences, and 15% to 19% are seen once. The top ten clones comprise 14% of the sample.

The sequenced sample consisted of blood. The chain links TRBV11-1 with TRBJ2-1; the D segment cannot be called with confidence. This clonotype was obtained from a woman aged 18-29 years with Graves' hyperthyroidism. The nucleotide sequence is given as TGTGCCAGCAGCTTAGAAACCTACAATGAGCAGTTCTTC. This sequence encodes CASSLETYNEQFF.